The 9 T cell receptor beta chains below come from one sample, sequenced in a study of T cells in Graves' hyperthyroidism and ophthalmopathy. TCR beta CDR3 sequences were amplified from RNA transcripts. Carried out on the TCR CDR3, a first-round RT-PCR used the HTBI primer set. Via MiXCR, TCRdb re-called the multiplex PCR reads, giving one row per CDR3 protein. In the table there are approximately 690,000 distinct CDR3 sequences, 14% of which are singletons. Sequenced: blood. Receptors were obtained from a woman aged 45 to 65 with Graves' ophthalmopathy.

This chain joins TRBV9 and TRBJ1-3; D unresolved. Germline V CDR1 and CDR2: SGDLS, YYNGEE. Deletions cut 3 bases from V and 9 bases from J, with 13 bases between. This CDR3 spans 13 amino acids. This CDR3 reads CASSDTLRGTIYF. CDR3 nucleotides: TGTGCCAGCAGCGACACCCTTCGAGGCACCATATATTTT. The full variable domain, with the rest looked up from reference TRBV9 and TRBJ1-3, is DSGVTQTPKHLITATGQRVTLRCSPRSGDLSVYWYQQSLDQGLQFLIQYYNGEERAKGNILERFSAQQFPDLHSELNLSSLELGDSALYFCASSDTLRGTIYFGEGSWLTVV.

In its sample, this clonotype was seen many times. V is TRBV28 and J is TRBJ2-3; D gene unclear. CDR1 is MDHEN, CDR2 SYDVKM, per germline. The CDR3 runs to 15 residues. Trimming shortened V by 4 bases and J by 6 bases, and 17 bases separated the two germline ends. The CDR3 DNA sequence: TGTGCCAGCAGTTCCCCGGCAAGACAAGGGGATACGCAGTATTTT. Residues: CASSSPARQGDTQYF.

The gene calls are TRBV5-6 and TRBJ2-2, with 7 nucleotides matching TRBD2. Germline values: CDR1 SGHDT, CDR2 YYEEEE. The CDR3 contains 17 residues. After removal of 0 bases from V and 5 bases from J, the junction contained 10 bases not matched to a gene. In DNA form, the CDR3 reads TGTGCCAGCAGCTTGGCGGCTGCGGGACTAATGACCGGGGAGCTGTTTTTT. Translated, it gives CASSLAAAGLMTGELFF. The full variable domain, its missing parts supplied by reference TRBV5-6 and TRBJ2-2, is DAGVTQSPTHLIKTRGQQVTLRCSPKSGHDTVSWYQQALGQGPQFIFQYYEEEERQRGNFPDRFSGHQFPNYSSELNVNALLLGDSALYLCASSLAAAGLMTGELFFGEGSRLTVL.

This clonotype appeared a few times. The chain uses TRBV5-1 and TRBJ2-7; a weak D match, TRBD2 (5 bases). This CDR3 has 17 residues. Germline V gives CDR1 SGHRS, CDR2 YFSETQ. V lost 1 base and J 0 bases, leaving 17 bases between the germline ends. The CDR3: CASSLRWTQENSYEQYF. The CDR3 coding sequence is TGCGCCAGCAGCTTGCGCTGGACTCAAGAAAACTCCTACGAGCAGTACTTC.

This clonotype was found a few times. The rearrangement joins TRBV20-1 to TRBJ2-5, with 7 nucleotides matching TRBD2. From germline, CDR1 is DFQATT and CDR2 SNEGSKA (reference sequence). The CDR3 is made up of 14 amino acids. V was pared by 3 bases and J by 5 bases, with 9 bases of the junction left unmatched. CDR3 DNA sequence: TGCAGTGCTAGTCTCCGCGGGAGAGGGGAGACCCAGTACTTC. Protein: CSASLRGRGETQYF.

The genes are TRBV9 and TRBJ1-3; D is undetermined. The CDR3 is 15 amino acids. Germline lookup yields CDR1 SGDLS and CDR2 YYNGEE. The V end was cut by 0 bases, the J end by 0 bases, with 7 bases between. The CDR3 DNA sequence: TGTGCCAGCAGCGTAGATGGCCACTCTGGAAACACCATATATTTT. Its protein product is CASSVDGHSGNTIYF. The whole variable domain, filled in from reference TRBV9 and TRBJ1-3, reads DSGVTQTPKHLITATGQRVTLRCSPRSGDLSVYWYQQSLDQGLQFLIQYYNGEERAKGNILERFSAQQFPDLHSELNLSSLELGDSALYFCASSVDGHSGNTIYFGEGSWLTVV.

The chain recombines TRBV10-3 with TRBJ1-2; 7 bases fit TRBD1. Per the germline V gene, CDR1 is ENHRY and CDR2 is SYGVKD. This CDR3 is 12 amino acids long. After removal of 1 base from V and 8 bases from J, the junction contained 1 base not matched to a gene. The CDR3 coding sequence is TGTGCCATCAGTGAGTACAGGGGAGGCTACACCTTC. Its protein is CAISEYRGGYTF.

This clonotype has a handful of counts. The chain is built from TRBV24-1 and TRBJ2-3; 9 nucleotides agree with TRBD1. Germline-derived CDR1 and CDR2 are KGHDR and SFDVKD. The CDR3 sequence is 17 residues long. The junction had 8 bases not matched to a gene; V was cut back by 5 bases and J by 0 bases. The CDR3 DNA is TGTGCCACCAGTGCCCCGACAGGGGGGATCAGCACAGATACGCAGTATTTT. Protein sequence: CATSAPTGGISTDTQYF.

The V and J genes are TRBV9 and TRBJ2-7, with TRBD1 identical over 10 bases. This CDR3 spans 17 amino acids. V lost 0 bases and J lost 5; bases outside the gene matches: 11. Per germline, CDR1 SGDLS and CDR2 YYNGEE. The CDR3 spells CASSVESTGTGEDEQYF. The CDR3 nucleotides read TGTGCCAGCAGCGTAGAATCCACCGGGACAGGGGAGGACGAGCAGTACTTC.